Here is one T cell receptor (beta chain) with its context. As yet, its antigen is unknown. The V gene's germline CDR1 is SGDLS and CDR2 YYNGEE. The junction had 7 bases not matched to a gene; V was cut back by 3 bases and J by 8 bases. This CDR3 has 14 residues. TCRdb keeps only in-frame clones here, not all; method: immunoSEQ multiplex PCR. The table includes around 890 clones, around 82% detected once. This sample was included in a study of brain metastases from non-small cell lung cancer. Points from the study as a whole: Compared with their matched primary tumors, roughly 60% of brain metastases showed expanded T-cell clones. Fewer infiltrating T cells were found in brain metastases than primaries. Metastases had sparse T cells but largely shared repertoires with primaries.

J is TRBJ1-4 and V is TRBV9, with TRBD1 identical over 7 bases. This sequence was found in a donor aged 40 or older with non-small cell lung cancer. Sequences were obtained from tissue from a brain metastasis. The CDR3 sequence is CASSATGQAEKLFF. The CDR3 nucleotides read TGTGCCAGCAGCGCTACTGGACAGGCAGAAAAACTGTTTTTT.